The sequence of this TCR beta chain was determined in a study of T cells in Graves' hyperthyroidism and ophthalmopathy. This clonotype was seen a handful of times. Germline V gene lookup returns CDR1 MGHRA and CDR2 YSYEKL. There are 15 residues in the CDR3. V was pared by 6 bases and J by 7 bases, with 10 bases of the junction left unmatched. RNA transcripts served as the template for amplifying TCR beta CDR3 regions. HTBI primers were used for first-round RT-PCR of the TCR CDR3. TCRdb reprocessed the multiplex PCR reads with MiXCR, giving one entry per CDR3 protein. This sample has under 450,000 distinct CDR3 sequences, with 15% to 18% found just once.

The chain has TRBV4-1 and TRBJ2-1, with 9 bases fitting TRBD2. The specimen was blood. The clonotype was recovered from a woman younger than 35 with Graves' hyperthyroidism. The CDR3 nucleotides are TGCGCCAGCAGTCGTAGAGGCGGGAGGGGTAATGAGCAGTTCTTC. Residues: CASSRRGGRGNEQFF.